The sequence of this T cell receptor (beta chain) was determined in a study of Ad26.COV2.S vaccination and SARS-CoV-2 variants. The treatment was: some 20 received Ad26.COV2.S at low or high dose, single or two shots; about 5 received placebo; per-sample allocation not given. All samples were drawn on day 63, counting from the first vaccine or placebo injection. The V gene end was trimmed by 2 bases and the J gene end by 1 base; junction bases not matched to a gene: 6. The CDR3 sequence is 16 residues long. Germline lookup yields CDR1 MGHRA and CDR2 YSYEKL. This clone has just one count. Only in-frame clones appear in the TCRdb table, and some are missing; sequencing was by immunoSEQ multiplex PCR. The sample carries about 440,000 clones, 90% recorded once.

This chain connects TRBV4-1 to TRBJ2-5; 8 bases match TRBD1. The clonotype comes from a person aged 18 to 65 who received the Ad26.COV2.S COVID-19 vaccine or a placebo. Sample: peripheral blood, taken in a trial of Ad26.COV2.S vaccine versus placebo. The CDR3 DNA follows: TGCGCCAGCAGCCAAAGCCCGACAGGGGTCCAAGAGACCCAGTACTTC. It yields the protein CASSQSPTGVQETQYF.